This T cell receptor (beta chain) was recovered during a study of T cell clones after liver transplantation (dated by TCRdb to the late 2010s). Regarding the complete study: The samples were obtained from ITN030ST, a randomized trial that attempted immunosuppression withdrawal within 2 years after liver transplantation. Of the 8 liver transplant recipients making up the studied cohort, 3 were classified as tolerant and 5 as non-tolerant. Blood samples were collected pre-transplant, then pre-randomization ahead of withdrawal, and finally post-randomization once withdrawal had either been completed or failed. Tolerance was defined as complete withdrawal of immunosuppression for at least one year without a rise in liver enzymes beyond twice the upper limit of normal. Of the eight recipients, a few were HCV-positive, while the remaining recipients had been transplanted for non-autoimmune, non-viral indications. Subjects received no induction therapy and standard immunosuppression until randomization at 12-24 months post-transplant. Third party-reactive TCRbeta sequences were also identified from pre-transplant MLRs to serve as an antigen-independent comparator for donor-reactive sequences. Donor-reactive T cell clones were identified using TCRbeta sequencing after a pre-transplant mixed lymphocyte reaction and were then followed in post-transplant blood. General conclusions and limits of the study: The conclusions were considered preliminary, being limited by small, heterogeneous patient numbers and non-standardized post-transplant time points. A greater decline was seen for donor-reactive sequences than for third party-reactive sequences, suggesting partial antigen-specific deletion unrelated to withdrawal success. Circulating donor-reactive CD4 TCRbeta sequences fell significantly post-transplant in most of the 8 subjects, irrespective of tolerance or HCV status. In a couple of subjects, low numbers of available donor cells limited the measurable donor-reactive repertoire. Because no allograft tissue specimens were available, donor-reactive T cells may have migrated into the graft instead of being deleted. After accounting for repertoire turnover, donor-reactive detection was significantly reduced in 7 of 8 subjects for CD4 and 8 of 8 for CD8.

High-throughput TCRbeta CDR3 sequencing of frozen genomic DNA was performed by immunoSEQ, including PCR amplification, mapping, bias correction and internal controls. As for the original processing: Productive rearrangements were kept, and unique TCRbeta sequences were defined by CDR3 nucleotide sequence plus V and J gene. For classification of a sequence as donor-reactive, at least 5-fold expansion in CFSE-low cells relative to unstimulated pre-transplant cells and a frequency of at least 0.01% were required. Minimum frequency thresholds were set for each subject based on the unstimulated sample with the lowest template count, ensuring at least 90% detection power. Jensen-Shannon divergence between the top 1000 TCRbeta sequences after and before transplant was used to measure repertoire turnover. Changes in detection of donor-reactive sequences were tested with two-sided Fisher's exact tests. TCRdb re-hosts the immuneACCESS table, in-frame sequences only. Its copies lack some clones; in the studies checked, an unresolved V gene accounts for under half of them, and the cause for the rest is not known. That table is the source of V, J and clone size, and D and trimming were worked out from the DNA. This sample gives some 120,000 clones in total; less than 95% of them show up just once. The ten top clones hold 0.8% to 0.9% of the sample.

Thawed unstimulated PBMCs were stained for CD3, CD4 and CD8 and FACS-sorted into CD3+CD4+ and CD3+CD8+ populations. All 8 studied subjects were randomized to withdrawal of immunosuppression. The Qiagen DNeasy Blood and Tissue Kit was used to isolate genomic DNA. About this clone: Its antigen has not been determined. Base qualities are not at hand, and no much larger clone is one base apart.

Looking up the germline V gene yields CDR1 MDHEN and CDR2 SYDVKM. V drops 3 bases and J drops 7 bases, leaving 12 bases in between. The CDR3 runs 13 residues from the cysteine to the phenylalanine. Of the read, only the CDR3 DNA is kept; its 39 bases are in frame from base 1. The sequence derives from a human patient who received a liver transplant. In transplant recipients, some T cells may be of donor rather than host origin. The specimen comprised CD4+ T cells from blood, sampled 12 months after liver transplant. This chain is built from TRBV28 and TRBJ1-2, and perhaps TRBD1 as D gene, on 5 matching bases. The DNA reads TGTGCCAGCAGTTTGCAAAGGGGTGCTGGCTACACCTTC. It translates to CASSLQRGAGYTF.